This T cell receptor (beta chain) was identified in a study of blood T cell repertoires in COVID-19. Across the whole study: Samples of COVID-19 (acute and convalescent) were obtained from the United States, Italy and Spain. The analysed material was cDNA or gDNA that came from T cells, B-cell-depleted T cells, or PBMCs.

How the authors handled the data: It was from reference gene primer amplification that nucleated cell counts were estimated. Profiled with immunoSEQ multiplex PCR; TCRdb holds only in-frame clones, not every one. V and J calls and clone size are copied from that table; D and trimming were computed from the DNA. Seen here are about 70,000 clones, 75% to 90% observed once, and the top ten hold 18%. The CDR3 has 14 amino acids. Germline values: CDR1 SGHTA, CDR2 FQGNSA. Trimming cost V 1 base and J 7 bases, with 13 bases left between them. Sample: peripheral blood. The source is a man in his 70s who had recovered from COVID-19. The rearrangement uses TRBV7-2 and TRBJ2-5; TRBD2 might be the D (6 bases). In DNA form, the CDR3 reads TGTGCCAGCAGCTTAGGAGGCGGGGCACGGACCCAGTACTTC. Amino acids: CASSLGGGARTQYF.